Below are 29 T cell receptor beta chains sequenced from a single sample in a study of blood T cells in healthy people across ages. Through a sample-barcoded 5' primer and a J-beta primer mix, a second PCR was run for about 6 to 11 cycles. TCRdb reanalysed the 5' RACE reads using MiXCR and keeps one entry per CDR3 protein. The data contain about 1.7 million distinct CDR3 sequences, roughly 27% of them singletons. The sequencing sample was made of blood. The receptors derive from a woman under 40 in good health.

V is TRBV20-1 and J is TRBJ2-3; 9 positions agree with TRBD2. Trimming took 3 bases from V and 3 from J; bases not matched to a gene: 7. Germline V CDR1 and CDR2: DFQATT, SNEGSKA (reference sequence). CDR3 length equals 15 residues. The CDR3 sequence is CSASAAGGWTDTQYF. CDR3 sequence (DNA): TGCAGTGCTAGCGCAGCGGGAGGATGGACAGATACGCAGTATTTT.

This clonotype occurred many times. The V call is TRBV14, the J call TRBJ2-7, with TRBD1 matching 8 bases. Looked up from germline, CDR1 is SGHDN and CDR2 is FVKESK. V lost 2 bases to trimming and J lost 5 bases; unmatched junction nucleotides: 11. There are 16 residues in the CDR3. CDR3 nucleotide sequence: TGTGCCAGCAGCCAAAGGACAGGGTATATCGGAGACGAGCAGTACTTC. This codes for CASSQRTGYIGDEQYF.

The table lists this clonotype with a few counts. CDR3 residues: CASSLAELASYNEQFF. The CDR3 nucleotides read TGCGCCAGCAGCTTGGCGGAGCTAGCGTCCTACAATGAGCAGTTCTTC. The chain employs TRBV5-1 and TRBJ2-1; TRBD2 is a possible D gene (6 bases). The CDR3 length is 16 residues. Trimming took 0 bases from V and 1 from J, leaving 11 bases between them. Per the germline V gene, CDR1 is SGHRS and CDR2 is YFSETQ.

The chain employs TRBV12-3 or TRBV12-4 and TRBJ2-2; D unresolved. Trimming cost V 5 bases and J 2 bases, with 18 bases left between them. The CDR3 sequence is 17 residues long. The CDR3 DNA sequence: TGTGCCAGCAGTCCTCCTCTTCCCCCGTCCAACACCGGGGAGCTGTTTTTT. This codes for CASSPPLPPSNTGELFF.

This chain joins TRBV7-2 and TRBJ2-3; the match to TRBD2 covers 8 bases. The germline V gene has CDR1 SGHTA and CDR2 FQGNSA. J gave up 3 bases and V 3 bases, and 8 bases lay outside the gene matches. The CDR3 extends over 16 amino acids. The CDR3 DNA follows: TGTGCCAGCAGCTTTGGAGCGGGAGCGTTTACAGATACGCAGTATTTT. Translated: CASSFGAGAFTDTQYF.

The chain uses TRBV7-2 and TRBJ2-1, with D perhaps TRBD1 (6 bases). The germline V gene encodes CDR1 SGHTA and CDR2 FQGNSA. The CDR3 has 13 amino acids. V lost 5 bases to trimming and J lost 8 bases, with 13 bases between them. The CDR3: CASSLIQGDEQFF. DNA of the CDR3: TGTGCCAGCAGCCTTATACAGGGCGATGAGCAGTTCTTC.

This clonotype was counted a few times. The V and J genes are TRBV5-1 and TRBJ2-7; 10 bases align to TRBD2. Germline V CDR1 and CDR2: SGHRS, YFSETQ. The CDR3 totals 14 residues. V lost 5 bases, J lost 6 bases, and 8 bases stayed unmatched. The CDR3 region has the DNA TGCGCCAGCAGAGCAGCGGGAGGGACAGTCGAGCAGTACTTC. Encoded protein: CASRAAGGTVEQYF.

The CDR3 region has the DNA TGTGCCAGCAGCTTGCCTGAACCGGATACGCAGTATTTT. This codes for CASSLPEPDTQYF. This sequence joins TRBV7-2 and TRBJ2-3; D uncertain. CDR1 and CDR2 (germline): SGHTA, FQGNSA. The CDR3 has 13 residues. V was clipped by 3 bases and J by 6 bases, with 10 bases between them.

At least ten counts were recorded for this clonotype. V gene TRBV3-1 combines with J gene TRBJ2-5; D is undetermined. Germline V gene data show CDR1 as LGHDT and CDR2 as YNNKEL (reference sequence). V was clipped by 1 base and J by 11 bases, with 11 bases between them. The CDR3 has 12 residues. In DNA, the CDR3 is TGTGCCAGCAGCCAAGTTGCGCGGATGCAGTACTTC. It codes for CASSQVARMQYF.

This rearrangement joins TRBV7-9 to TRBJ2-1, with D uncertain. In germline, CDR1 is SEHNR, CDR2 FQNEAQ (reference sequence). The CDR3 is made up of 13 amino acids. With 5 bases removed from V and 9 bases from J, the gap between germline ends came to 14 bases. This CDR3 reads CASSVWLGVEQFF. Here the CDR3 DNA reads TGTGCCAGCAGCGTCTGGCTTGGGGTTGAGCAGTTCTTC.

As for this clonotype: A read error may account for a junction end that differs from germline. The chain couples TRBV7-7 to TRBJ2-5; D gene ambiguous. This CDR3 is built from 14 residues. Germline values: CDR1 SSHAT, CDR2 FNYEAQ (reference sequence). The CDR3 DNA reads TGTGCCAGCAGCTTAAACCGGTACCAAGAGGCCCAGTACTTC. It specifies CASSLNRYQEAQYF.

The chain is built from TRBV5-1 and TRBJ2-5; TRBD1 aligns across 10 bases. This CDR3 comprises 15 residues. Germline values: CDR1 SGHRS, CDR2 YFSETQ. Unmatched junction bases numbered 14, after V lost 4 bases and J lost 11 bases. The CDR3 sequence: CASSTGQGRDNEQYF. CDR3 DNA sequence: TGCGCCAGCAGCACGGGACAGGGGAGGGACAATGAGCAGTACTTC.

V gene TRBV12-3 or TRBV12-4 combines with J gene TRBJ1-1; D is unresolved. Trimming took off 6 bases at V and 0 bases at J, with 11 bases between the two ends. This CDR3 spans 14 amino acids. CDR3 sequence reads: CASRWADMNTEAFF. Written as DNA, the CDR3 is TGTGCCAGCAGGTGGGCGGATATGAACACTGAAGCTTTCTTT.

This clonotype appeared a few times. In DNA, the CDR3 is TGCAGCGCCAAGGGACAGTATGGGGACAATGAGCAGTTCTTC. Translating it yields CSAKGQYGDNEQFF. The chain has TRBV29-1 and TRBJ2-1, with TRBD1 matching over 7 bases. The CDR3 loop spans 14 amino acids. Trimming took 7 bases from V and 5 from J; bases not matched to a gene: 11. In germline, CDR1 is SQVTM, CDR2 ANQGSEA.

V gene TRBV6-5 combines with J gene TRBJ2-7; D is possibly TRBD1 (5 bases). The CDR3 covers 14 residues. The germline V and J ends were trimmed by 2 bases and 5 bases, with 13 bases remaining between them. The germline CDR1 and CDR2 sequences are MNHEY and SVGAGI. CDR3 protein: CASSYKGRSDEQYF. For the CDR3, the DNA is TGTGCCAGCAGTTACAAGGGGCGGTCGGACGAGCAGTACTTC.

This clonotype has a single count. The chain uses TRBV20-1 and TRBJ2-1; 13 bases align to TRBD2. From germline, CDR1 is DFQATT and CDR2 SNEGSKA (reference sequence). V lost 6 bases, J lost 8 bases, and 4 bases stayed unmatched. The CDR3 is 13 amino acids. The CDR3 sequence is CSARTSGGDEQFF. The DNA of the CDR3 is TGCAGTGCCCGGACTAGCGGGGGAGATGAGCAGTTCTTC.

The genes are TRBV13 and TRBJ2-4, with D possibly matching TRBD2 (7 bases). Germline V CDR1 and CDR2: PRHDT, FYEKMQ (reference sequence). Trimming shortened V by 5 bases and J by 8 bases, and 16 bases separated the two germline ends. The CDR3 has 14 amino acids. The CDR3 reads CASSRGAEGDIQYF. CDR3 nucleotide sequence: TGTGCCAGCAGCCGGGGGGCCGAGGGGGACATTCAGTACTTC.

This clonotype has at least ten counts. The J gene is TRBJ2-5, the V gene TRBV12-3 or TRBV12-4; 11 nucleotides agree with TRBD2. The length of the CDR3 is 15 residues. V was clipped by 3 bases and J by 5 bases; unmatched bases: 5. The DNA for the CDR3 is TGTGCCAGCAGTTTGAGGCTAGCGGGAGGTGAGACCCAGTACTTC. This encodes CASSLRLAGGETQYF.

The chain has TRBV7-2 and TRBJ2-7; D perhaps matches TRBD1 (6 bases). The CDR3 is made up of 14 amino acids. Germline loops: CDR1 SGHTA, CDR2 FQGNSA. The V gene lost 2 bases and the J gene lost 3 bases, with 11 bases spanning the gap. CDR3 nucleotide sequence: TGTGCCAGCAGCTTATCAGGGGCGGGCTACGAGCAGTACTTC. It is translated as CASSLSGAGYEQYF. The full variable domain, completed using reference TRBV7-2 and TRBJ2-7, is GAGVSQSPSNKVTEKGKDVELRCDPISGHTALYWYRQSLGQGLEFLIYFQGNSAPDKSGLPSDRFSAERTGGSVSTLTIQRTQQEDSAVYLCASSLSGAGYEQYFGPGTRLTVT.

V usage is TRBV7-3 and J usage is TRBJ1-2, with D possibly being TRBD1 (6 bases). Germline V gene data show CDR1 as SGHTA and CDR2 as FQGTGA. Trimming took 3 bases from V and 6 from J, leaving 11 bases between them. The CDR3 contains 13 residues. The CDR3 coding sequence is TGTGCCAGCAGCTTCGACAGGTTTAATGGCTACACCTTC. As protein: CASSFDRFNGYTF.

The CDR3 loop reads CASSGPSRPYNEQFF. The CDR3 DNA reads as TGTGCCAGTAGTGGCCCATCTCGACCTTACAATGAGCAGTTCTTC. The rearrangement joins TRBV19 to TRBJ2-1, with D unresolved. The ends were cut back, 5 bases at V and 4 bases at J, with 15 bases in the middle. Germline loops: CDR1 LNHDA, CDR2 SQIVND (reference sequence). This CDR3 is 15 amino acids long. The whole variable domain, filled in from reference TRBV19 and TRBJ2-1, reads DGGITQSPKYLFRKEGQNVTLSCEQNLNHDAMYWYRQDPGQGLRLIYYSQIVNDFQKGDIAEGYSVSREKKESFPLTVTSAQKNPTAFYLCASSGPSRPYNEQFFGPGTRLTVL.

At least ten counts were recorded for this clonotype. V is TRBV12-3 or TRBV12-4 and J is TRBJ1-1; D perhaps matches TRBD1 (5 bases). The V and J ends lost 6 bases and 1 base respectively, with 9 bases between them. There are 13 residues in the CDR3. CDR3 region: CASSRQRNTEAFF. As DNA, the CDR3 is TGTGCCAGCAGCCGACAGAGGAACACTGAAGCTTTCTTT.

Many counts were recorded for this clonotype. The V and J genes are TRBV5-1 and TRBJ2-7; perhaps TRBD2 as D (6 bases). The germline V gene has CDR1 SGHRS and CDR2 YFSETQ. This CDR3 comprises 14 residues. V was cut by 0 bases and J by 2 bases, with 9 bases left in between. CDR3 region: CASSLVAGPYEQYF. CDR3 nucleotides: TGCGCCAGCAGCTTGGTGGCGGGACCCTACGAGCAGTACTTC.

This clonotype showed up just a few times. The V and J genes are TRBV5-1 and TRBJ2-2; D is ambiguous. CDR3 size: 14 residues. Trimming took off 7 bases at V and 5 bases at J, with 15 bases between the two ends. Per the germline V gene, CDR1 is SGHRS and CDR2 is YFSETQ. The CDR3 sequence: CASWAAIETGELFF. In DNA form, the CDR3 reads TGCGCCAGCTGGGCGGCTATAGAAACCGGGGAGCTGTTTTTT.

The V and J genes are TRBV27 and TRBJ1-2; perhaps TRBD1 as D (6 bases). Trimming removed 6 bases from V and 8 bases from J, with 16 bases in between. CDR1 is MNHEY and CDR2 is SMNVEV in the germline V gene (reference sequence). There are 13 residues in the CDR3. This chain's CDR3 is CASRAQGFEGYTF. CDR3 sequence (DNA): TGTGCCAGCAGGGCCCAGGGGTTCGAGGGCTACACCTTC.

In DNA form, the CDR3 reads TGTGCCAGCAGCCAAGCCCCGGGACGAAACACTGAAGCTTTCTTT. This encodes CASSQAPGRNTEAFF. This chain uses TRBV14 with TRBJ1-1, with D tentatively TRBD1 (5 bases). The CDR3 loop spans 15 amino acids. Between the trimmed V and J ends, which lost 1 base and 2 bases, there was a span of 11 bases. Germline assignment: CDR1 SGHDN and CDR2 FVKESK.

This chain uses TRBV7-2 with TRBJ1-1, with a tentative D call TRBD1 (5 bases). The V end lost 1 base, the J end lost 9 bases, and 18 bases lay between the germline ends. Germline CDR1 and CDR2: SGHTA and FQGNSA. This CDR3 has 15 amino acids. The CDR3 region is CASSLVGRRAGKAFF. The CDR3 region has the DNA TGTGCCAGCAGCTTAGTCGGGCGGAGGGCAGGGAAAGCTTTCTTT.

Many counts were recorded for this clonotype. CDR3 DNA sequence: TGTGCCAGCAGGGGCGGGAGGTCGCCCAAAGATACGCAGTATTTT. This gives the protein CASRGGRSPKDTQYF. The genes are TRBV12-3 or TRBV12-4 and TRBJ2-3, with 8 bases fitting TRBD2. J gave up 5 bases and V 6 bases, and 10 bases lay outside the gene matches. The CDR3 spans 15 residues.

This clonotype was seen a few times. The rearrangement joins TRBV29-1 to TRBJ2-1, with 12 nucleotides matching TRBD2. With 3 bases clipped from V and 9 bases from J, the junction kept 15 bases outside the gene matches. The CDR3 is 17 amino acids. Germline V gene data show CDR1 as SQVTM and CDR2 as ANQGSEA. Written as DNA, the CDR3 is TGCAGCGTTGACCAGGGGGGAGGACTAGCGGGAAGCTTTGAGCAGTTCTTC. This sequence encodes CSVDQGGGLAGSFEQFF.